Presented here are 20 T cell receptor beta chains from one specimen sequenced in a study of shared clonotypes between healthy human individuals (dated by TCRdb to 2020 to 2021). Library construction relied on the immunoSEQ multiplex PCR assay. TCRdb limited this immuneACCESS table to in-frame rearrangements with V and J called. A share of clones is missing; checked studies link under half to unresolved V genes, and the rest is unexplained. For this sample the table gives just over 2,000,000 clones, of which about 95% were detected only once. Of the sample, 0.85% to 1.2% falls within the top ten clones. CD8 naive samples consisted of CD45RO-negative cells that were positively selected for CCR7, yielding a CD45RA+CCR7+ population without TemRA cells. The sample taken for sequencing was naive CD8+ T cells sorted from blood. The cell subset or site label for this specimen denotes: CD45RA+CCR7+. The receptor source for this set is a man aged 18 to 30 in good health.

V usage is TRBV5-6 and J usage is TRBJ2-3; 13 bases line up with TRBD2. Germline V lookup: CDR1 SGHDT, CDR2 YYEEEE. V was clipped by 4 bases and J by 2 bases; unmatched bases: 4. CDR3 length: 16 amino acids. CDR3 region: CASSQGLAGNTDTQYF. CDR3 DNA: TGTGCCAGCAGCCAGGGACTAGCGGGAAACACAGATACGCAGTATTTT.

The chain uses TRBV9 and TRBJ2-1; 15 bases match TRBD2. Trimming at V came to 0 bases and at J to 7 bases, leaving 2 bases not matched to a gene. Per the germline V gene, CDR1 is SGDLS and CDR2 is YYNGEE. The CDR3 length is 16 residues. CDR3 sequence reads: CASSVEGTSGGNEQFF. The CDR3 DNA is TGTGCCAGCAGCGTAGAAGGGACTAGCGGGGGGAATGAGCAGTTCTTC. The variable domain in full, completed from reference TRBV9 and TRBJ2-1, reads DSGVTQTPKHLITATGQRVTLRCSPRSGDLSVYWYQQSLDQGLQFLIQYYNGEERAKGNILERFSAQQFPDLHSELNLSSLELGDSALYFCASSVEGTSGGNEQFFGPGTRLTVL.

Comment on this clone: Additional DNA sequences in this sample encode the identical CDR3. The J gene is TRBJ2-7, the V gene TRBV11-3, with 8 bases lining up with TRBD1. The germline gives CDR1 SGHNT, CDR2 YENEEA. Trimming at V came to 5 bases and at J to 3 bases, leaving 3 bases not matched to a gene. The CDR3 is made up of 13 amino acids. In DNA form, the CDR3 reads TGTGCCAGCAGCCCTGGACAGGGCTACGAGCAGTACTTC. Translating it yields CASSPGQGYEQYF.

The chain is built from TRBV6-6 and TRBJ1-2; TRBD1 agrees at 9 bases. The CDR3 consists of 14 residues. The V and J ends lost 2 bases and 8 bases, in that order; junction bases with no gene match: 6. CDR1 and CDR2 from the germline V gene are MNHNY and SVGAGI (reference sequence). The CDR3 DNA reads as TGTGCCAGCAGTTACCTCCGGACAGGGGACGGCTACACCTTC. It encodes CASSYLRTGDGYTF.

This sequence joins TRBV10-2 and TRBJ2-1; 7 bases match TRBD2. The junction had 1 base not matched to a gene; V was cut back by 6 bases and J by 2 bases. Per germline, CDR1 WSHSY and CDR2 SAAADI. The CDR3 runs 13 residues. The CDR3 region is CASRLAPYNEQFF. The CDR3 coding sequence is TGCGCCAGCAGACTAGCGCCCTACAATGAGCAGTTCTTC.

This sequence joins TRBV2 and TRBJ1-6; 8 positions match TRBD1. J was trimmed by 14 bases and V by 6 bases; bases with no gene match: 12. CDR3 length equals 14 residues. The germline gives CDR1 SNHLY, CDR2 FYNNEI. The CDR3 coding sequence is TGTGCCAGCAGGGATTCCGGGACAGGAACCACCCTCCACTTT. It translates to CASRDSGTGTTLHF.

CDR3 nucleotide sequence: TGTGCCAGCTCACCACCTATCAGGACAGACACTGAAGCTTTCTTT. Translation gives CASSPPIRTDTEAFF. The gene calls are TRBV18 and TRBJ1-1; D is possibly TRBD1 (6 bases). The CDR3 sequence is 15 residues long. The germline V and J ends were trimmed by 0 bases and 3 bases, with 11 bases remaining between them. Germline V gene data show CDR1 as KGHSH and CDR2 as LQKENI.

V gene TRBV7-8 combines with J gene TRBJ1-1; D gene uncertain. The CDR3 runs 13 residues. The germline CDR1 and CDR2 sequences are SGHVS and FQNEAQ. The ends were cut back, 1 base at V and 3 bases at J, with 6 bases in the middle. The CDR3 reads CASSLETYTEAFF. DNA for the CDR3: TGTGCCAGCAGCTTAGAGACGTACACTGAAGCTTTCTTT.

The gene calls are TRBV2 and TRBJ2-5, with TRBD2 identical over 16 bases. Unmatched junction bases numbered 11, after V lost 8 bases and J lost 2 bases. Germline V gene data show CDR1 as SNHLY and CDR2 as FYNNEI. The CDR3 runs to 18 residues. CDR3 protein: CASSPTGGLAGGQETQYF. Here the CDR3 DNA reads TGTGCCAGCTCCCCGACCGGGGGACTAGCGGGGGGGCAAGAGACCCAGTACTTC.

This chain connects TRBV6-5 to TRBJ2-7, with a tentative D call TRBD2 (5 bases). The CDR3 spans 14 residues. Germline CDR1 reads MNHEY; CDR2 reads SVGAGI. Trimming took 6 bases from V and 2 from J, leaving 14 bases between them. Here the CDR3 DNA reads TGTGCCAGCAGCCCCTATGAGGGCGCCTACGAGCAGTACTTC. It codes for CASSPYEGAYEQYF.

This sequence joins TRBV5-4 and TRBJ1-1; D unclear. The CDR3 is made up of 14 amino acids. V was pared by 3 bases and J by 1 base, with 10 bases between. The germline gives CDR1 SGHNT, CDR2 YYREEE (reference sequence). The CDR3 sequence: CASSSDGANTEAFF. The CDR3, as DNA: TGTGCCAGCAGCTCAGACGGAGCGAACACTGAAGCTTTCTTT.

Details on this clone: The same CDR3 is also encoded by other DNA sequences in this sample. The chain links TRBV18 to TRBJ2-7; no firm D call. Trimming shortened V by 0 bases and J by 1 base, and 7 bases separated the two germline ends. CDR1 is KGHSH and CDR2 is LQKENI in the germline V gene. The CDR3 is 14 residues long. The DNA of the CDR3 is TGTGCCAGCTCACCACCCGTCAGTTCCTACGAGCAGTACTTC. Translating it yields CASSPPVSSYEQYF.

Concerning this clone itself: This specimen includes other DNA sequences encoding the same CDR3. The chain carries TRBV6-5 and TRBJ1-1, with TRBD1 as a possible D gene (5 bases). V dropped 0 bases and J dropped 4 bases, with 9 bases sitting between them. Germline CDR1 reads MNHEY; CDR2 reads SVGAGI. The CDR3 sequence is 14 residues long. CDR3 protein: CASSYSEGSTEAFF. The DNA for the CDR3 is TGTGCCAGCAGTTACTCAGAGGGGAGCACTGAAGCTTTCTTT.

CDR3 residues: CASREGVNTEAFF. In DNA, the CDR3 is TGTGCCAGCCGGGAAGGGGTAAACACTGAAGCTTTCTTT. The chain links TRBV7-6 to TRBJ1-1; the D gene is possibly TRBD1 (5 bases). The CDR3 covers 13 residues. Trimming pared 8 bases from V and 2 bases from J, leaving 12 bases between. The germline V gene has CDR1 SGHVS and CDR2 FNYEAQ.

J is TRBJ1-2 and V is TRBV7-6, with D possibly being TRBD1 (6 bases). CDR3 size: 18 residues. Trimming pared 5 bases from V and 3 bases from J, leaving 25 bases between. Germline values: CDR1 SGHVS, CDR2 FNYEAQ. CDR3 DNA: TGTGCCAGCAGCCCCGGGGAGGGGGACTTCGCGAGGGACTATGGCTACACCTTC. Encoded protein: CASSPGEGDFARDYGYTF.

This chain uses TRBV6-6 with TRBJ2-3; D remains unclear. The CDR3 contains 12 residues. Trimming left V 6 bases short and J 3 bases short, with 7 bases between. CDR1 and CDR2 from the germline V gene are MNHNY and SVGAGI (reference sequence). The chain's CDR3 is CASSTVTDTQYF. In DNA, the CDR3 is TGTGCCAGCAGCACGGTGACAGATACGCAGTATTTT.

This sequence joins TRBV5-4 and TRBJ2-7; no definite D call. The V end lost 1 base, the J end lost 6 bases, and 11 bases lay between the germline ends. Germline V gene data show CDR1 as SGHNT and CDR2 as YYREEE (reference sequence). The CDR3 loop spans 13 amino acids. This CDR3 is CASSLKFTGEQYF. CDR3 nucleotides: TGTGCCAGCAGCTTGAAGTTCACTGGCGAGCAGTACTTC.

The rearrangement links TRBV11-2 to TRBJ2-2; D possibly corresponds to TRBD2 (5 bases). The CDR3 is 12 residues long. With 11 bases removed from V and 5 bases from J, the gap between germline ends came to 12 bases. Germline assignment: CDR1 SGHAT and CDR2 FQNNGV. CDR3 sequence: CAAGRGTGELFF. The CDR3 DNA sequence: TGTGCCGCCGGGCGAGGGACCGGGGAGCTGTTTTTT.

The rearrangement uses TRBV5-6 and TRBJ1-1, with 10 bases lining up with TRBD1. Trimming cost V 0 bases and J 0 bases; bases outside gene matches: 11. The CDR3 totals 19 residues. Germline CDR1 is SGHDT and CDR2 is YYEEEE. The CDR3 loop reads CASSLALGTGELMNTEAFF. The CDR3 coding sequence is TGTGCCAGCAGCTTGGCCTTAGGGACAGGGGAGTTAATGAACACTGAAGCTTTCTTT. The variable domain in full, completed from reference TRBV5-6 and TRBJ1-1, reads DAGVTQSPTHLIKTRGQQVTLRCSPKSGHDTVSWYQQALGQGPQFIFQYYEEEERQRGNFPDRFSGHQFPNYSSELNVNALLLGDSALYLCASSLALGTGELMNTEAFFGQGTRLTVV.

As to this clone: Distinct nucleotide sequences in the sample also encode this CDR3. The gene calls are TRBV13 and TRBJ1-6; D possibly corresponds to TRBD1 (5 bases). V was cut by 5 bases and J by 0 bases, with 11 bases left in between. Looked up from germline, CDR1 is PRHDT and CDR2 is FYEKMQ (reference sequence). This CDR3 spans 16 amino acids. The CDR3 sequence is CASSPAGSSYNSPLHF. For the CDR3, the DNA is TGTGCCAGCAGCCCCGCAGGGAGCTCCTATAATTCACCCCTCCACTTT.